This T cell receptor (beta chain) was sequenced in a study of T cells in Graves' hyperthyroidism and ophthalmopathy (dated by TCRdb to between 2018 and 2021). Concerning the study at large: Peripheral blood was sampled at the time of initial diagnosis, prior to any treatment. TCR V-J signatures able to tell the groups apart were searched for in a discovery cohort of 95 to 100 patients, of whom around 43 had Graves' ophthalmopathy and roughly 58 had stable Graves' hyperthyroidism. An independent validation cohort of about 20 hyperthyroidism patients and about 15 patients who later progressed to ophthalmopathy tested prospective prediction of ophthalmopathy. The roughly 91 discovery patients were randomly divided into training and test sets at a 7:3 ratio. The study also compared thyroid tissue and blood T-cell repertoires from 5 to 7 Graves' hyperthyroidism patients. After sampling, hyperthyroidism patients received methimazole starting at 30 mg daily, and ophthalmopathy patients received high-dose intravenous methylprednisolone. The paper describes TCR Vbeta CDR3 sequencing of 135 peripheral blood samples, made up of 43 ophthalmopathy patients, roughly 75 hyperthyroidism patients and 17 progressor patients. On the study overall, not on this receptor specifically: Most expanded thyroid clonotypes (frequency above 0.001) were also detected in blood, suggesting blood repertoires may reflect thyroid immune responses. Sample size was not statistically predetermined, and blinding of investigators to group allocation was not performed. A 13 V-J signature model separated ophthalmopathy from stable hyperthyroidism, with around 90% sensitivity and roughly 81% specificity in cross-validation and 80%/75% in testing. In validation, the model predicted progression to ophthalmopathy a median of roughly six months before onset, with roughly 71% sensitivity and around 76% specificity.

The TCR beta CDR3 regions were amplified from the RNA transcripts. The TCR CDR3 was subjected to a first round of RT-PCR using the HTBI primer set and the Qiagen OneStep RT-PCR kit. The libraries were constructed in a second round of multiplex PCR and then size-selected and purified. Paired-end sequencing of the libraries was performed with 100 bp reads on an Illumina HiSeq2000. Per the authors' processing: SOAPnuke was used to process the raw data, with reads discarded if the reads contained adapters or uncalled bases, had a mean Phred below 15, or lacked an exact constant-primer or identifier match. COPE v1.2.5 was used to merge the high-quality paired reads, and each unique nucleotide sequence was defined as a clonotype. MiTCR v1.1 was used to align clonotypes to the IMGT TRBV, TRBD and TRBJ reference segments. The analysis was restricted to V-J combinations with a frequency above 0.0001, which together covered approximately 99% of the repertoires. A TCS score was defined as the ratio between F50 (clonal expansion) and ExV (chaos), using BLOSUM62-based TCRdist between CDR3 peptides within each V-J. Welch's t-statistics and random forest reduced fewer than 550 V-J features to roughly 13, which were used in a naive Bayes classifier (R e1071). In TCRdb, the public reads were trimmed at Q25 with fastp and aligned with MiXCR, with productive beta chains retained. Under each unique CDR3 protein, matching rows form one entry showing the most common genes and DNA. In this record, the V and J calls reflect TCRdb's handling and not the investigators' own analysis. The sample table holds about 400,000 distinct CDR3 sequences, of which 13% were seen once. The ten largest clones add up to around a tenth of the sample.

CDR1 DFQATT and CDR2 SNEGSKA were looked up in the germline V gene (reference sequence). The CDR3 runs 14 residues from the cysteine to the phenylalanine. Only the CDR3 DNA stays, 42 bases, in frame from base 1. Of note for this clonotype: There is no known antigen for this receptor. No base quality information exists; no much larger clone differs at one position.

Stable Graves' hyperthyroidism was defined as the absence of progression to ophthalmopathy over 18 months of follow-up. Hyperthyroidism patients were newly diagnosed, had a disease duration of under 2 months, and were aged 18 to 65 years. The study excluded patients with uncontrolled infections, other autoimmune diseases, pregnancy or lactation. Diagnoses were based on clinical symptoms, serum thyroxine and TRAb, thyroid ultrasound and orbital computed tomography. PBMCs were isolated from about 10 ml of fresh peripheral blood by Ficoll-Paque density gradient centrifugation. Total RNA was extracted using Trizol reagent, and RNA quality was assessed on an Agilent 2100 Bioanalyzer.

Sequencing was carried out using blood. The sequence links TRBV20-1 to TRBJ1-5; confidence is insufficient to name the D gene. This TCR came from a woman aged 18-29 years with Graves' hyperthyroidism. The CDR3 corresponds to CACASARPAPPQHF. The sequenced DNA is TGCGCCTGTGCTTCCGCCAGGCCAGCCCCGCCCCAGCATTTT.